Below, 20 T cell receptor beta chains from the same sample are listed, as sequenced in a study of blood T cells in healthy people across ages. Together with a sample-barcoded 5' primer, a J-beta primer mix was included in a second PCR lasting roughly 6 to 12 cycles. Via MiXCR, TCRdb re-called the 5' RACE reads, giving one row per CDR3 protein. The top ten hold 2.1% of the sample, which has about 1.8 million distinct CDR3 sequences, around half seen once. The sequenced sample was blood. These TCRs come from a woman between 40 and 50 years old in good health.

On this clonotype itself: Being one base from a much bigger clone, this may be a read error. The V call is TRBV4-2, the J call TRBJ2-1; TRBD2 matches at 7 bases. The J call could be wrong; TRBJ2-7 is a better fit for the DNA end. This CDR3 has 20 residues. Germline V gives CDR1 LGHNA, CDR2 YNFKEQ. The DNA of the CDR3 is TGTGCCAGCAGCCAGGGCGGCCAGCGGGGACCGATGGCGTCCTACAATGAGCAGTACTTC. Translation: CASSQGGQRGPMASYNEQYF.

The genes are TRBV6-6 and TRBJ1-1; 9 bases are a match to TRBD1. This CDR3 spans 14 amino acids. The V and J ends lost 6 bases and 11 bases, in that order; junction bases with no gene match: 13. Germline CDR1 MNHNY, CDR2 SVGAGI (reference sequence). The CDR3 DNA is TGTGCCAGCAGAAAGGGACAGGGATTAGGTGAGGCTTTCTTT. Translated: CASRKGQGLGEAFF.

The chain links TRBV28 to TRBJ2-3, with unresolved D. CDR1 is MDHEN and CDR2 is SYDVKM in the germline V gene. CDR3 length: 14 amino acids. The ends were cut back, 7 bases at V and 4 bases at J, with 15 bases in the middle. CDR3 amino acids: CASTQDPFSDTQYF. The CDR3 region has the DNA TGTGCCAGCACCCAGGATCCATTCTCAGATACGCAGTATTTT.

This chain uses TRBV7-9 with TRBJ2-3, with TRBD1 as a possible D gene (6 bases). CDR1 is SEHNR and CDR2 is FQNEAQ in the germline V gene (reference sequence). Trimming took 1 base from V and 7 from J, leaving 12 bases between them. The CDR3 covers 14 residues. The CDR3 DNA reads TGTGCCAGCAGCTTAGGGACAGAGAGATATACGCAGTATTTT. Protein product: CASSLGTERYTQYF.

The chain carries TRBV7-2 and TRBJ2-5; D gene unclear. The length of the CDR3 is 13 residues. The V gene's germline CDR1 is SGHTA and CDR2 FQGNSA. V was cut by 5 bases and J by 13 bases, with 20 bases left in between. CDR3 sequence (DNA): TGTGCCAGCAGCCTCGAGACGGAACGAGCCCTGTACTTC. It yields the protein CASSLETERALYF.

This clonotype was observed a single time. CDR3 nucleotides: TGTGCCAGCAGCGGGAGGGGTCCTTGGGAAAAACTGTTTTTT. It translates to CASSGRGPWEKLFF. The chain carries TRBV25-1 and TRBJ1-4; tentative D call: TRBD1 (5 bases). V lost 6 bases and J 8 bases, leaving 16 bases between the germline ends. Germline CDR1 MGHDK, CDR2 SYGVNS. The CDR3 has 14 residues.

The chain couples TRBV7-9 to TRBJ2-4, with 9 nucleotides matching TRBD1. CDR3 size: 18 residues. The V and J ends lost 2 bases and 3 bases, in that order; junction bases with no gene match: 11. Germline CDR1 reads SEHNR; CDR2 reads FQNEAQ (reference sequence). The DNA for the CDR3 is TGTGCCAGCAGCTTATTTTGGACGGGACAGGGAAACAAAAACATTCAGTACTTC. Translation: CASSLFWTGQGNKNIQYF. Filled out from reference TRBV7-9 and TRBJ2-4, the complete variable domain reads DTGVSQNPRHKITKRGQNVTFRCDPISEHNRLYWYRQTLGQGPEFLTYFQNEAQLEKSRLLSDRFSAERPKGSFSTLEIQRTEQGDSAMYLCASSLFWTGQGNKNIQYFGAGTRLSVL.

V usage is TRBV7-2 and J usage is TRBJ2-1; TRBD1 is a possible D gene (6 bases). The CDR3 consists of 18 residues. The germline CDR1 and CDR2 sequences are SGHTA and FQGNSA. Trimming removed 3 bases at V and 0 bases at J, with 18 bases between. The CDR3 nucleotides read TGTGCCAGCAGCTTCGCCCCGCTGGGGGCTAGCTCCTACAATGAGCAGTTCTTC. Amino acid sequence: CASSFAPLGASSYNEQFF.

This clonotype has a single count. V gene TRBV7-9 combines with J gene TRBJ2-2, with D perhaps TRBD1 (6 bases). V was cut by 5 bases and J by 4 bases, with 11 bases left in between. CDR1 SEHNR and CDR2 FQNEAQ come from the germline V gene (reference sequence). The CDR3 loop spans 14 amino acids. CDR3 in amino acids: CASSRQGFTGELFF. CDR3 bases: TGTGCCAGCAGCCGTCAGGGGTTCACCGGGGAGCTGTTTTTT.

The V and J genes are TRBV7-2 and TRBJ1-2; D is uncertain. The ends were cut back, 9 bases at V and 0 bases at J, with 26 bases in the middle. The CDR3 runs to 18 residues. CDR1 and CDR2 (germline): SGHTA, FQGNSA. The CDR3: CASSPQAGLVTSNYGYTF. DNA for the CDR3: TGTGCCAGTAGCCCCCAAGCAGGCCTCGTTACCTCTAACTATGGCTACACCTTC. The whole variable domain, remainder taken from reference TRBV7-2 and TRBJ1-2, is GAGVSQSPSNKVTEKGKDVELRCDPISGHTALYWYRQSLGQGLEFLIYFQGNSAPDKSGLPSDRFSAERTGGSVSTLTIQRTQQEDSAVYLCASSPQAGLVTSNYGYTFGSGTRLTVV.

Of note for this clonotype: At one of its ends the junction is not consistent with the germline gene, which may arise from a read error. The chain has TRBV6-5 and TRBJ1-2; D is perhaps TRBD1 (6 bases). The CDR3 has 13 amino acids. Germline CDR1 MNHEY, CDR2 SVGAGI. CDR3 bases: TGTGCCAGCAGACAGGGAGCCAACTATGGCCACACCTTC. Amino acids: CASRQGANYGHTF.

The chain is built from TRBV12-3 or TRBV12-4 and TRBJ1-1, with TRBD1 matching over 9 bases. The ends lost 2 bases at V and 5 bases at J; junction bases unmatched: 6. The CDR3 covers 15 residues. The CDR3 DNA follows: TGTGCCAGCAGTTTAACCACAGGGGGCGGAACTGAAGCTTTCTTT. Translating it yields CASSLTTGGGTEAFF.

The CDR3 DNA reads as TGCAGTGCGGAGACTAGCGGAAGAGGAGATACGCAGTATTTT. It specifies CSAETSGRGDTQYF. This chain uses TRBV20-1 with TRBJ2-3; 9 bases match TRBD2. Germline V gene sequence: CDR1 DFQATT, CDR2 SNEGSKA (reference sequence). V lost 6 bases, J lost 5 bases, and 9 bases stayed unmatched. The CDR3 loop spans 14 amino acids.

Only a few counts were recorded for this clonotype. A junction boundary mismatches the germline segment, possibly from a read error. This chain links TRBV6-1 with TRBJ1-2; D gene uncertain. The CDR3 has 13 amino acids. CDR1 MNHNS and CDR2 SASEGT come from the germline V gene. The CDR3 DNA sequence: TGTGCCAGCAGTGAGACATATCTCTATGGTTACACCTTC. Amino acids: CASSETYLYGYTF.

This chain connects TRBV4-1 to TRBJ2-5; D gene unclear. V lost 0 bases, J lost 11 bases, and 13 bases lay in between. Germline CDR1 and CDR2: MGHRA and YSYEKL. The CDR3 is made up of 13 amino acids. The CDR3 DNA sequence: TGCGCCAGCAGCCAAGATGGCATTGTTCGGCAGTACTTC. This codes for CASSQDGIVRQYF.

V gene TRBV6-5 combines with J gene TRBJ1-3, with D uncertain. The CDR3 totals 16 residues. The V end was cut by 5 bases, the J end by 3 bases, with 17 bases between. Germline assignment: CDR1 MNHEY and CDR2 SVGAGI. The CDR3 loop is CASSKDKSRGGNTIYF. For the CDR3, the DNA is TGTGCCAGCAGTAAGGATAAATCGAGAGGTGGAAACACCATATATTTT.

This rearrangement joins TRBV11-2 to TRBJ2-5; 7 nucleotides match TRBD1. With 4 bases clipped from V and 9 bases from J, the junction kept 11 bases outside the gene matches. Germline V gives CDR1 SGHAT, CDR2 FQNNGV. The CDR3 totals 14 residues. The CDR3 DNA follows: TGTGCCAGCAGCTCGCCGCACAGGGGAATAGCCCAGTACTTC. Its protein is CASSSPHRGIAQYF.

This chain connects TRBV2 to TRBJ1-1; 7 nucleotides agree with TRBD1. There are 15 residues in the CDR3. Trimming cost V 5 bases and J 3 bases; bases outside gene matches: 9. CDR1 SNHLY and CDR2 FYNNEI come from the germline V gene. CDR3 loop: CASSPKRQGHTEAFF. DNA of the CDR3: TGTGCCAGCAGTCCTAAACGACAGGGCCACACTGAAGCTTTCTTT.

This clonotype has only a few counts. The rearrangement links TRBV6-6 to TRBJ2-3; D ambiguous. V lost 6 bases, J lost 0 bases, and 13 bases lay in between. This CDR3 is built from 15 residues. The V gene's germline CDR1 is MNHNY and CDR2 SVGAGI (reference sequence). CDR3 sequence (DNA): TGTGCCAGCAGGTTGACTCACTCTAGCACAGATACGCAGTATTTT. It encodes CASRLTHSSTDTQYF.

The chain joins TRBV4-3 to TRBJ1-2; 9 positions match TRBD1. The CDR3 loop spans 15 amino acids. Germline-derived CDR1 and CDR2 are LGHNA and YSLEER. V trimming: 3 bases; J trimming: 6 bases; junction bases outside the gene matches: 8. The CDR3 region is CASSQSGTGFDGYTF. CDR3 in DNA: TGCGCCAGCAGCCAGTCCGGGACAGGGTTTGATGGCTACACCTTC.